This TCR beta chain was identified in a study of blood T cell repertoires in COVID-19. In the study overall: Before being deemed recovered, Cohort 3 donors had two negative PCRs, clearance, or symptom resolution. Sites in the United States, Italy and Spain provided acute and convalescent COVID-19 samples.

Authors' methods: Amplification with reference gene primers provided the estimates of nucleated cell counts. Assay used: immunoSEQ multiplex PCR; TCRdb lists only in-frame clones, some missing. For V, J and clone size, that table is used; D and trimming come from the DNA. The sample shows hundreds of thousands of clones, approximately 89% of them seen only once. This CDR3 contains 14 residues. The germline gives CDR1 KGHDR, CDR2 SFDVKD. The germline V and J ends were trimmed by 0 bases and 7 bases, with 9 bases remaining between them. The chain uses TRBV24-1 and TRBJ2-4; possible D gene TRBD1, 6 bases. The source material was PBMCs or T cells enriched from blood (not recorded which). This TCR was recovered from a man aged 35 to 55 in a cohort exposed to, infected with or recovered from COVID-19 (not recorded which). As DNA, the CDR3 is TGTGCCACCAGTGATTTGGGGCAGGGGAACATTCAGTACTTC. It encodes CATSDLGQGNIQYF.